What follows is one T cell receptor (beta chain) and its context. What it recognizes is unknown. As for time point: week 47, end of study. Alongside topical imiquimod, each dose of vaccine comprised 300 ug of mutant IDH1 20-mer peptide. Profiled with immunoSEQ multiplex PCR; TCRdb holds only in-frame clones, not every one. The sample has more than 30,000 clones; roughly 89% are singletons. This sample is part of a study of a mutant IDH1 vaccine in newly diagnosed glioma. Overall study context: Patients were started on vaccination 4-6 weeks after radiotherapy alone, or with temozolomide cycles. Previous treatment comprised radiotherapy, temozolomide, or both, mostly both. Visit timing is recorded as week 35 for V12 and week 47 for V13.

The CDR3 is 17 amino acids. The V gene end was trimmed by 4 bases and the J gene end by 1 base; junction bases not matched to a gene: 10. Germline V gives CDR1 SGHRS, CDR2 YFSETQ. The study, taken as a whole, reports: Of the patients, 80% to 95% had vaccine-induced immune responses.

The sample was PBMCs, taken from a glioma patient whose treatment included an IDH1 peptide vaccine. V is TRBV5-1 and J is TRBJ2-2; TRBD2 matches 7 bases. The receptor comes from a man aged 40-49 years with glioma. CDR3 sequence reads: CASSPEWPGGNTGELFF. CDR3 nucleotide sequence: TGCGCCAGCAGCCCCGAATGGCCGGGAGGGAACACCGGGGAGCTGTTTTTT.